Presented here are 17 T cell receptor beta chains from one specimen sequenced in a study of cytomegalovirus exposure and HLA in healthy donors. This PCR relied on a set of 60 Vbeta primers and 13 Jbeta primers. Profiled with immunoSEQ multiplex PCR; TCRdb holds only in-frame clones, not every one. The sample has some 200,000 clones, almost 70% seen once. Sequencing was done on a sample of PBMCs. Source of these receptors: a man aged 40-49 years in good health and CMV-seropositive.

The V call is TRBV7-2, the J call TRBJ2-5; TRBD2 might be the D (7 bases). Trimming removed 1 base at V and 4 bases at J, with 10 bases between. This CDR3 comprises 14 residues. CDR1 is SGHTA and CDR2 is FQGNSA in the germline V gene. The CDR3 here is CASSLGGGLETQYF. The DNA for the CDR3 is TGTGCCAGCAGCTTAGGGGGGGGGCTAGAGACCCAGTACTTC.

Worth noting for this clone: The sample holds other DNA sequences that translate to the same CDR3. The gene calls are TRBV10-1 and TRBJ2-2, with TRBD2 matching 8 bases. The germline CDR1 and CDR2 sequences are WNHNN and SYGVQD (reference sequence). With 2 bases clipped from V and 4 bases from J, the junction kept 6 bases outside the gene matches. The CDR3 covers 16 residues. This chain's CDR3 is CASSEAAGEGTGELFF. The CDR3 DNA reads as TGCGCCAGCAGTGAGGCAGCGGGGGAGGGCACCGGGGAGCTGTTTTTT.

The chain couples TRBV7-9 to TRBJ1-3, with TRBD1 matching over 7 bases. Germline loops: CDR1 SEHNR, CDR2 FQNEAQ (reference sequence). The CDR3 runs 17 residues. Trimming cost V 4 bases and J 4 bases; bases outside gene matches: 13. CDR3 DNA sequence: TGTGCCAGCAGCTCCGGTGGGGCACAGGGGTCGGGAAACACCATATATTTT. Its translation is CASSSGGAQGSGNTIYF.

CDR3 sequence: CVRSPGGDGNQPQHF. The CDR3 nucleotides are TGTGTCAGAAGCCCCGGTGGAGACGGCAATCAGCCCCAGCATTTT. The chain uses TRBV7-5 and TRBJ1-5. TRBV7-5 has pseudogene status. The CDR3 covers 15 residues.

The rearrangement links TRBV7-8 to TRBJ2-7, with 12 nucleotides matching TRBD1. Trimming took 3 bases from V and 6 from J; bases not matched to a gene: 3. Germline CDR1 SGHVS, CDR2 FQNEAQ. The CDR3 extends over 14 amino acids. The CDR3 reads CASSFRDRGPEQYF. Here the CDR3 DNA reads TGTGCCAGCAGCTTCCGGGACAGGGGGCCCGAGCAGTACTTC.

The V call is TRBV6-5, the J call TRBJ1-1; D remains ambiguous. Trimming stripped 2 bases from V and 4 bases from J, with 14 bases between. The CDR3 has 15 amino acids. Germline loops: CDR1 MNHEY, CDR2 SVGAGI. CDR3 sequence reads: CASSYTPRGTTEAFF. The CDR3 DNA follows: TGTGCCAGCAGTTACACACCCAGAGGAACCACTGAAGCTTTCTTT.

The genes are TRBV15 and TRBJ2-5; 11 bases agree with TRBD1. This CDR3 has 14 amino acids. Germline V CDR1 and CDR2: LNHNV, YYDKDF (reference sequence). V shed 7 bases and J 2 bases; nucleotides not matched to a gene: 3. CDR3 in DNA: TGTGCCACCACGGACAGGGGGCGGCAAGAGACCCAGTACTTC. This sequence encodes CATTDRGRQETQYF.

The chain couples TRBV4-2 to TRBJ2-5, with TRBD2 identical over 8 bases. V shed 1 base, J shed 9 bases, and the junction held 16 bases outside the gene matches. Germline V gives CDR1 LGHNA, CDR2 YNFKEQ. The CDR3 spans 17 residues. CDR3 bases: TGTGCCAGCAGCCAAGGGGTAAATAGCGGGATTAGTCGGGCCCAGTACTTC. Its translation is CASSQGVNSGISRAQYF.

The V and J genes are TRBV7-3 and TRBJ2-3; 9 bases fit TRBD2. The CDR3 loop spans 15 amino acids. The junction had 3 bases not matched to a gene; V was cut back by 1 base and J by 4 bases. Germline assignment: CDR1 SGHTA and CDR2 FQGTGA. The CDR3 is CASSLSGGDADTQYF. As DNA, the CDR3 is TGTGCCAGCAGCTTAAGCGGGGGGGACGCAGATACGCAGTATTTT.

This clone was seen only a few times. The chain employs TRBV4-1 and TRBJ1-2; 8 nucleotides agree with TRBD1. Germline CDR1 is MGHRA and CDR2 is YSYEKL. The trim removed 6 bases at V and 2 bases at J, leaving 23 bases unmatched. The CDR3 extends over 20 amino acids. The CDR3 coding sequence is TGCGCCAGCAGGGCCGTGAGGGCAGGGGGCTTCGTTACCTCCAACTATGGCTACACCTTC. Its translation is CASRAVRAGGFVTSNYGYTF.

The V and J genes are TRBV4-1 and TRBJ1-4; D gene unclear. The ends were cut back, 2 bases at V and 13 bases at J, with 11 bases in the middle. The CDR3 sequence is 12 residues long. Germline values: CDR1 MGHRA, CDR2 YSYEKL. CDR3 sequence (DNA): TGCGCCAGCAGCCAAATGTCAGGCAGACTGTTTTTT. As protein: CASSQMSGRLFF.

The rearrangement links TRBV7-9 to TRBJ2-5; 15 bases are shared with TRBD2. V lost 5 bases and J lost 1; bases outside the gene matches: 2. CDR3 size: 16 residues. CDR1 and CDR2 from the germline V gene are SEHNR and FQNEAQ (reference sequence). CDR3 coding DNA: TGTGCCAGCAGCCCGGGACTAGCGGGGGGCCAAGAGACCCAGTACTTC. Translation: CASSPGLAGGQETQYF.

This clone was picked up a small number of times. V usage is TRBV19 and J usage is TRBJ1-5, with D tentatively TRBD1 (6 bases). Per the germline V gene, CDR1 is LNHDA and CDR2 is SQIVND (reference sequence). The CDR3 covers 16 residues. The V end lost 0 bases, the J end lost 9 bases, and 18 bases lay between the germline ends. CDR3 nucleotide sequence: TGTGCCAGTAGTATAGATGGGTGGGCAGGGGACGGGCCCCAGCATTTT. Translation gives CASSIDGWAGDGPQHF. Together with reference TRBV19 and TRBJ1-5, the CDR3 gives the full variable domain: DGGITQSPKYLFRKEGQNVTLSCEQNLNHDAMYWYRQDPGQGLRLIYYSQIVNDFQKGDIAEGYSVSREKKESFPLTVTSAQKNPTAFYLCASSIDGWAGDGPQHFGDGTRLSIL.

The CDR3 DNA reads as TGCGCCAGCAGCCAAGTGGTGAGTGAATACTCTGAAGCTTTCTTT. Its protein is CASSQVVSEYSEAFF. The chain uses TRBV4-3 and TRBJ1-1, with no clear D. The CDR3 loop spans 15 amino acids. V was pared by 1 base and J by 6 bases, with 15 bases between. Per germline, CDR1 LGHNA and CDR2 YSLEER.

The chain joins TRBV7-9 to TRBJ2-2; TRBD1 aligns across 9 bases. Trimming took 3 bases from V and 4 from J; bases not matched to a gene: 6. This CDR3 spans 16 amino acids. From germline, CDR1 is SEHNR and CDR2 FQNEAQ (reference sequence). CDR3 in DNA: TGTGCCAGCAGCTTCCGGACAGGGGAGGGCACCGGGGAGCTGTTTTTT. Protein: CASSFRTGEGTGELFF.

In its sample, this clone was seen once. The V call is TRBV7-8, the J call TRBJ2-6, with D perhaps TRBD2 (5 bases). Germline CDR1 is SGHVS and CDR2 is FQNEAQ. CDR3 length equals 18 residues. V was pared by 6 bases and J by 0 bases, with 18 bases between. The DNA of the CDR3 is TGTGCCAGCAGTTATCGGGGAAGACAAGTCTCTGGGGCCAACGTCCTGACTTTC. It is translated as CASSYRGRQVSGANVLTF.

CDR3 in amino acids: CASCSADSPSDTQYF. CDR3 in DNA: TGCGCCAGCTGCAGCGCGGACAGCCCCTCAGATACGCAGTATTTT. The chain links TRBV5-1 to TRBJ2-3; perhaps TRBD1 as D (6 bases). Germline CDR1 and CDR2: SGHRS and YFSETQ. This CDR3 region has 15 residues. Trimming cost V 7 bases and J 4 bases, with 19 bases left between them.